The next 8 T cell receptor beta chains were all read from a single sample in a study of blood T cells in healthy people across ages. A second PCR, run for about 6 to 12 cycles, used a sample-barcoded 5' primer plus a J-beta primer mix. TCRdb fed the 5' RACE reads into MiXCR, producing one record per CDR3 protein. Of some 1.6 million distinct CDR3 sequences listed, 34% are singletons. Sequencing used blood. Receptor source: a woman between 25 and 40 years old in good health.

This clonotype was seen a few times. The chain employs TRBV20-1 and TRBJ2-1; tentative D call: TRBD1 (6 bases). The CDR3 is 15 amino acids. Germline-derived CDR1 and CDR2 are DFQATT and SNEGSKA (reference sequence). V lost 5 bases, J lost 0 bases, and 14 bases lay in between. The CDR3, as DNA: TGCAGTGCTCGAAGGACAGCCCGCTCCTACAATGAGCAGTTCTTC. Translation: CSARRTARSYNEQFF.

V and J are TRBV5-1 and TRBJ1-6, with 9 bases identical to TRBD1. Germline V gene data show CDR1 as SGHRS and CDR2 as YFSETQ. V lost 0 bases, J lost 9 bases, and 10 bases stayed unmatched. CDR3 length: 17 amino acids. CDR3 coding DNA: TGCGCCAGCAGCTTGGTACCGGGACAGGGAACGGGTTCACCCCTCCACTTT. This encodes CASSLVPGQGTGSPLHF. Variable domain in full (rest from reference TRBV5-1 and TRBJ1-6): KAGVTQTPRYLIKTRGQQVTLSCSPISGHRSVSWYQQTPGQGLQFLFEYFSETQRNKGNFPGRFSGRQFSNSRSEMNVSTLELGDSALYLCASSLVPGQGTGSPLHFGNGTRLTVT.

The chain is built from TRBV29-1 and TRBJ1-5; 7 nucleotides match TRBD1. Germline V gene sequence: CDR1 SQVTM, CDR2 ANQGSEA. The CDR3 sequence is 13 residues long. V trimming: 4 bases; J trimming: 6 bases; junction bases outside the gene matches: 6. The CDR3 DNA reads as TGCAGCGTTGCACAGGGGATTGGTCAGCCCCAGCATTTT. Protein: CSVAQGIGQPQHF.

This clonotype was found a few times. This chain joins TRBV10-3 and TRBJ2-1; 10 nucleotides align to TRBD2. This CDR3 has 17 amino acids. Losses at the gene ends were 6 bases for V and 7 bases for J; bases not matched to a gene: 15. Looked up from germline, CDR1 is ENHRY and CDR2 is SYGVKD. The CDR3 coding sequence is TGTGCCATCAGGGGGGTAGCGGGAGGAGTTTTAAGAAATGAGCAGTTCTTC. Residues: CAIRGVAGGVLRNEQFF.

The chain combines TRBV3-1 with TRBJ2-1, with 14 bases fitting TRBD2. The CDR3 runs to 18 residues. Germline V gene data show CDR1 as LGHDT and CDR2 as YNNKEL (reference sequence). V was pared by 2 bases and J by 4 bases, with 7 bases of the junction left unmatched. In DNA, the CDR3 is TGTGCCAGCAGCCAAAGGGGACTAGCGGGAGCGAGTTACAATGAGCAGTTCTTC. Encoded protein: CASSQRGLAGASYNEQFF.

The chain has TRBV7-2 and TRBJ2-3, with D possibly TRBD1 on 6 matching bases. Trimming removed 1 base from V and 0 bases from J, with 17 bases in between. Germline loops: CDR1 SGHTA, CDR2 FQGNSA. This CDR3 spans 18 amino acids. The chain's CDR3 is CASSLGGRGFSSTDTQYF. Here the CDR3 DNA reads TGTGCCAGCAGCTTAGGGGGAAGGGGGTTCTCTAGCACAGATACGCAGTATTTT.

This chain uses TRBV30 with TRBJ1-2, with 8 bases fitting TRBD1. The V segment lost 1 base and the J segment 7 bases; nucleotides outside the gene matches: 5. This CDR3 is 13 amino acids long. Germline CDR1 is GTSNPN and CDR2 is SVGIG (reference sequence). CDR3 nucleotide sequence: TGTGCCTGGAGTGACCAGGGGGCGGGTGGCTACACCTTC. Translating it yields CAWSDQGAGGYTF.

The table lists this clonotype with a few counts. This CDR3 is CASSRGGGDWETQYF. CDR3 DNA: TGTGCCAGCAGTCGCGGGGGTGGGGACTGGGAGACCCAGTACTTC. The J gene is TRBJ2-5, the V gene TRBV12-3 or TRBV12-4; 7 positions agree with TRBD2. CDR3 length: 15 residues. V dropped 5 bases and J dropped 5; count of bases not matched to a gene: 11.